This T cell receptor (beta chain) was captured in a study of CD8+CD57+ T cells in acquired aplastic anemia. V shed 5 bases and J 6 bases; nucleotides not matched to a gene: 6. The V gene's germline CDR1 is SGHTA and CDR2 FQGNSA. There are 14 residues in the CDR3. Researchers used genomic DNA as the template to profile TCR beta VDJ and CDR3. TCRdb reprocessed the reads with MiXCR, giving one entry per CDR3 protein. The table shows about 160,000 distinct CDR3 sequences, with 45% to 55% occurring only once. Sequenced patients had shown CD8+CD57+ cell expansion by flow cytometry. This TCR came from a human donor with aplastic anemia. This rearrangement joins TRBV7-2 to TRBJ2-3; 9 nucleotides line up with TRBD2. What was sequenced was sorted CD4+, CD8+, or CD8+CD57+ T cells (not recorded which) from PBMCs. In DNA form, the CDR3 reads TGTGCCAGCAGCCAACCTAGCGGGATGGATACGCAGTATTTT. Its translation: CASSQPSGMDTQYF.